This TCR beta chain came from a study of human T cells and chemical hapten exposure. Whole-study context: An area of 2 cm by approximately 2 cm on upper inner arm skin received 2% DPC for sensitization.

Indicated time point: patch test 1, 2 weeks after DPC sensitization. Indicated treatment: therapeutic diphenylcyclopropenone sensitization with weekly scalp DPC. Researchers sampled blood before each patch test went on. Germline assignment: CDR1 SGHDT and CDR2 YYEEEE. With V trimmed by 5 bases and J by 2 bases, 7 bases remained unmatched. The CDR3 loop spans 15 amino acids. Findings of the study overall: Expanded TCRs showed more large CDR3 clusters than pre-sensitization or healthy control sets.

Unique molecular identifiers were attached to individual cDNA molecules during library preparation. TCRdb re-derived calls from the RACE reads in MiXCR, one entry per CDR3 protein. In the table there are tens of thousands of distinct CDR3 sequences, roughly 9.8% of which are singletons. This clonotype was detected ten times or more. As yet, its antigen is unknown. The chain carries TRBV5-6 and TRBJ1-3, with TRBD1 matching over 7 bases. The receptor was isolated from a woman aged 40 to 50 with alopecia areata. Some clones in this sample may be carry-over from other donors' samples. This sample comprised whole blood, obtained in connection with sensitization to the hapten diphenylcyclopropenone (DPC). The DNA of the CDR3 is TGTGCCAGCAGTCATGACAGGGAGGCTGGAAACACCATATATTTT. As protein: CASSHDREAGNTIYF.